The text below deals with one T cell receptor (beta chain). Its antigen is undetermined. Per germline, CDR1 SGHDN and CDR2 FVKESK. The CDR3 sequence is 15 residues long. Trimming cost V 4 bases and J 5 bases; bases outside gene matches: 11. From RNA transcripts, TCR beta CDR3 regions were amplified. A first-round RT-PCR of the TCR CDR3 used the HTBI primer set. Each CDR3 protein is one row after TCRdb ran MiXCR on the multiplex PCR reads. This sample has around 280,000 distinct CDR3 sequences, with roughly an eighth found just once. Graves' hyperthyroidism was deemed stable given no ophthalmopathy progression within 18 months. Patients aged 18 to 65 had newly diagnosed hyperthyroidism of under 2 months' duration. This sample is drawn from a study of T cells in Graves' hyperthyroidism and ophthalmopathy. Findings of the study overall: Most clonotypes expanded in the thyroid (above 0.001) were also present in blood.

The rearrangement joins TRBV14 to TRBJ2-7; the match to TRBD1 covers 7 bases. The sample taken for sequencing was blood. The clonotype originates from a woman aged 40 to 50 with Graves' hyperthyroidism. The CDR3 region is CASSPVPGQTDEQYF. The CDR3 nucleotides read TGTGCCAGCAGCCCAGTCCCGGGACAGACTGACGAGCAGTACTTC.